This T cell receptor (beta chain) was recovered during a study of cytomegalovirus exposure and HLA in healthy donors. Primers: 60 Vbeta forward and 13 Jbeta reverse. Here immunoSEQ multiplex PCR was the method, and the copy in TCRdb shows in-frame clones only, minus some. The repertoire holds 150,000 to 190,000 clones, with 85% as singletons. What was sequenced was PBMCs. The source is a woman between 18 and 29 years old in good health and CMV-seronegative.

The CDR3 is CASSLWGGLKETQYF. The CDR3 DNA reads TGCGCCAGCAGCCTTTGGGGGGGACTAAAAGAGACCCAGTACTTC. The V and J genes are TRBV5-1 and TRBJ2-5, with TRBD2 identical over 7 bases. The trim removed 4 bases at V and 3 bases at J, leaving 9 bases unmatched. This CDR3 region has 15 residues. The germline V gene has CDR1 SGHRS and CDR2 YFSETQ. The whole variable domain, filled in from reference TRBV5-1 and TRBJ2-5, reads KAGVTQTPRYLIKTRGQQVTLSCSPISGHRSVSWYQQTPGQGLQFLFEYFSETQRNKGNFPGRFSGRQFSNSRSEMNVSTLELGDSALYLCASSLWGGLKETQYFGPGTRLLVL.